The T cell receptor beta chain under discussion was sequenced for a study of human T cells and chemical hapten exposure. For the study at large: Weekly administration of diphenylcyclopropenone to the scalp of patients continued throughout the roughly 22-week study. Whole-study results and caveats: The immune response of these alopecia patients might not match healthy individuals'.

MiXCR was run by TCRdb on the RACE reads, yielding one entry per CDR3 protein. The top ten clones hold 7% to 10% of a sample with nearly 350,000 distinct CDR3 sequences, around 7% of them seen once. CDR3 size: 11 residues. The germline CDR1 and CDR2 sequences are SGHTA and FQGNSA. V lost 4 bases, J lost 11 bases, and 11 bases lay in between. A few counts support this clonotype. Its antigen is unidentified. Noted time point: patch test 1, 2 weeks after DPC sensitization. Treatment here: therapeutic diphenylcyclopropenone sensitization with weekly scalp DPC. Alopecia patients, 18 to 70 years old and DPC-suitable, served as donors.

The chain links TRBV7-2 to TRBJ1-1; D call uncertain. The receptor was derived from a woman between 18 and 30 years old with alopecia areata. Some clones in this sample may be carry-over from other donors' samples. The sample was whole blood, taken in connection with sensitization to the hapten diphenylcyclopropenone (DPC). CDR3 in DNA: TGTGCCAGCAGCTACGGGCGTACGGCTTTCTTT. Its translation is CASSYGRTAFF.